This T cell receptor beta chain was retrieved from a study of cytomegalovirus exposure and HLA in healthy donors. Study results and caveats: While the bulk of TCR sequences proved rare, some public TCRs turned up in many donors.

With regard to this clone: What it recognizes is unknown.

Germline loops: CDR1 MNHNS, CDR2 SASEGT. The V end lost 0 bases, the J end lost 5 bases, and 13 bases lay between the germline ends. The CDR3 loop spans 15 amino acids. TCRdb keeps only in-frame clones here, not all; method: immunoSEQ multiplex PCR. The table has approximately 240,000 clones, around 90% seen once. Sequences were obtained from PBMCs. The V gene is TRBV6-1, the J gene TRBJ1-1; weak D call: TRBD1 (5 bases). The TCR originated in a woman between 18 and 30 years old in good health and CMV-seronegative. CDR3 in DNA: TGTGCCAGCAGTGAAGCGTCGGCAGGGAAGACTGAAGCTTTCTTT. As protein: CASSEASAGKTEAFF.